This is a list of T cell receptor beta chains from one sample in a study of CXCR3-negative and CXCR3-positive naive CD8 T cells. From the 5' RACE reads, TCRdb lists one entry per CDR3 protein and no DNA. The record lists 45,000 to 70,000 distinct CDR3 sequences, of which the ten most abundant hold 20% to 25%. What was sequenced was memory CD8+ T cells from blood. These receptors were collected from a human donor in good health. Some clones in this sample may be carry-over from other donors' samples. The CDR3 runs from the conserved cysteine through the conserved F or W. Each record gives: CDR3 length, V gene, J gene, CDR3 protein.

>15|TRBV29-1|TRBJ2-7
CSVLIRDRPSYEQYF
>13|TRBV28|TRBJ1-6
CASSFQGSFPLHF
>15|TRBV7-9|TRBJ2-5
CASSLVSSGQETQYF
>13|TRBV20-1|TRBJ2-7
CSAKGQETYEQYF
>14|TRBV29-1|TRBJ2-1
CSVDGGGADNEQFF
>14|TRBV29-1|TRBJ1-3
CSATAGSSGNTIYF
>15|TRBV29-1|TRBJ2-1
CSVESGQGSRNEQFF
>12|TRBV11-3|TRBJ1-2
CASSFEGTPLTF
>15|TRBV4-3|TRBJ2-2
CASSQGNGGTGELFF
>13|TRBV29-1|TRBJ2-7
CSVGTASSYEQYF
>13|TRBV29-1|TRBJ1-5
CSASGGSNQPQHF
>12|TRBV29-1|TRBJ2-7
CSAEVADYEQYF
>14|TRBV5-1|TRBJ1-1
CASSSDTMNTEAFF
>18|TRBV29-1|TRBJ2-2
CSVESGGTQPVVGGELFF
>13|TRBV29-1|TRBJ1-1
CSATQGGETEAFF
>16|TRBV7-2|TRBJ2-3
CASSSTWRGWADTQYF
>12|TRBV7-9|TRBJ2-1
CASSIGVNEQFF
>15|TRBV20-1|TRBJ2-1
CSARALADPYNEQFF
>18|TRBV4-2|TRBJ2-2
CASSQPTSGGVNTGELFF
>12|TRBV20-1|TRBJ1-1
CSASQTDTEAFF
>13|TRBV6-5|TRBJ2-7
CASGPLGGYEQYF
>12|TRBV7-3|TRBJ2-1
CASSSGEGGQFF
>12|TRBV29-1|TRBJ2-7
CSVLGAAGEQYF
>15|TRBV29-1|TRBJ2-2
CSVTDAWGGTGELFF
>15|TRBV29-1|TRBJ2-7
CSVKTPGTAEYEQYF
>14|TRBV7-2|TRBJ2-3
CASSLGTETDTQYF
>14|TRBV10-2|TRBJ1-1
CASSVEGSSPEAFF
>15|TRBV28|TRBJ1-6
CASSGGRLLTSPLHF
>12|TRBV20-1|TRBJ1-6
CSAAGGTSPLHF
>14|TRBV6-6|TRBJ1-1
CASSYVGQGGEAFF
>11|TRBV28|TRBJ2-7
CASSPGTEQYF
>12|TRBV29-1|TRBJ1-1
CSPSRGNTEAFF
>14|TRBV6-5|TRBJ1-1
CASSYSTRVTEAFF
>15|TRBV2|TRBJ2-1
CASSASTRAYNEQFF
>14|TRBV7-9|TRBJ2-3
CASSSTSGGNTQYF